This T cell receptor (beta chain) was captured in a study of cytomegalovirus exposure and HLA in healthy donors. Primers for the PCR totalled 60 Vbeta and 13 Jbeta. TCRdb keeps only in-frame clones here, not all; method: immunoSEQ multiplex PCR. Among roughly 88,000 clones listed, less than 85% were seen once. This CDR3 spans 14 amino acids. CDR1 is SGHAT, CDR2 FQNNGV, per germline. Trimming shortened V by 5 bases and J by 6 bases, and 14 bases separated the two germline ends. This clone appeared a few times. The rearrangement uses TRBV11-2 and TRBJ1-3; D gene ambiguous. The receptor was derived from a man aged 30 to 39 in good health and CMV-seropositive. Sequenced sample: PBMCs. The DNA for the CDR3 is TGTGCCAGCAGCCTGCGGGTAGCGGAAAACACCATATATTTT. This sequence encodes CASSLRVAENTIYF.